A single sample gave rise to the 14 T cell receptor beta chains below, sequenced in a study. Via MiXCR, TCRdb re-called the 5' RACE reads, giving one row per CDR3 protein. The sample has roughly 20,000 distinct CDR3 sequences; under 40% are singletons. Sequencing was performed on tumor-infiltrating naive CD4+ T cells sorted from the breast tumor. The sample's subset: naive CD4+ T cells, CD4+CD45RA+CD25-. The receptor source for this set is a female donor with breast cancer.

This clonotype was found many times. The genes are TRBV5-1 and TRBJ2-7; 12 nucleotides match TRBD2. Looked up from germline, CDR1 is SGHRS and CDR2 is YFSETQ. V lost 0 bases to trimming and J lost 0 bases; unmatched junction nucleotides: 4. The CDR3 runs to 17 residues. The CDR3 nucleotides read TGCGCCAGCAGCTTGGGGAGACTAGCGGGGGACTCCTACGAGCAGTACTTC. The encoded protein is CASSLGRLAGDSYEQYF.

The V and J genes are TRBV6-1 and TRBJ2-7; 7 nucleotides agree with TRBD1. Germline V gives CDR1 MNHNS, CDR2 SASEGT. The CDR3 extends over 13 amino acids. V trimming: 3 bases; J trimming: 4 bases; junction bases outside the gene matches: 3. CDR3 sequence: CASSDYRGYEQYF. For the CDR3, the DNA is TGTGCCAGCAGTGATTACAGGGGTTACGAGCAGTACTTC.

This clonotype is medium-sized in the sample. The chain has TRBV6-5 and TRBJ1-1, with 7 positions matching TRBD1. The germline V gene encodes CDR1 MNHEY and CDR2 SVGAGI. The CDR3 is 15 residues long. V gave up 0 bases and J gave up 4 bases; unmatched junction bases: 5. The CDR3 nucleotides are TGTGCCAGCAGTTACTCGGTCAGGGGGGTCACTGAAGCTTTCTTT. This encodes CASSYSVRGVTEAFF.

The chain links TRBV12-3 or TRBV12-4 to TRBJ1-1; 11 positions agree with TRBD1. The CDR3 has 16 residues. The V and J ends lost 5 bases and 6 bases, in that order; junction bases with no gene match: 11. CDR3 in amino acids: CASSPFGQGARAEAFF. The CDR3 DNA is TGTGCCAGCAGTCCGTTCGGACAGGGGGCGAGGGCTGAAGCTTTCTTT.

The chain couples TRBV6-1 to TRBJ1-2; 8 bases match TRBD1. The CDR3 is 16 residues long. CDR1 and CDR2 (germline): MNHNS, SASEGT. V trimming: 3 bases; J trimming: 4 bases; junction bases outside the gene matches: 10. CDR3 sequence: CASSETGTGYIYGYTF. In nucleotides, the CDR3 is TGTGCCAGCAGTGAGACCGGGACAGGATACATCTATGGCTACACCTTC.

This rearrangement joins TRBV5-1 to TRBJ1-1, with 10 bases lining up with TRBD1. Trimming took 4 bases from V and 5 from J; bases not matched to a gene: 8. Germline assignment: CDR1 SGHRS and CDR2 YFSETQ. This CDR3 comprises 15 residues. Here the CDR3 DNA reads TGCGCCAGCAGCCCGGACAGGGGGGGGAATACTGAAGCTTTCTTT. This encodes CASSPDRGGNTEAFF. Full variable domain (remainder filled in from reference TRBV5-1 and TRBJ1-1): KAGVTQTPRYLIKTRGQQVTLSCSPISGHRSVSWYQQTPGQGLQFLFEYFSETQRNKGNFPGRFSGRQFSNSRSEMNVSTLELGDSALYLCASSPDRGGNTEAFFGQGTRLTVV.

Concerning this clonotype: One base away lies a much larger clone, so this may be a sequencing read error. The chain joins TRBV7-9 to TRBJ1-1; D gene unclear. CDR3 length: 13 residues. The germline CDR1 and CDR2 sequences are SEHNR and FQNEAQ (reference sequence). In DNA, the CDR3 is TGTGCCTGCAGCACCGGGGAGTTCACTGAAGCTTTCTTT. This sequence encodes CACSTGEFTEAFF. Full variable domain (remainder filled in from reference TRBV7-9 and TRBJ1-1): DTGVSQNPRHKITKRGQNVTFRCDPISEHNRLYWYRQTLGQGPEFLTYFQNEAQLEKSRLLSDRFSAERPKGSFSTLEIQRTEQGDSAMYLCACSTGEFTEAFFGQGTRLTVV.

This clonotype was seen a handful of times. The rearrangement uses TRBV5-1 and TRBJ1-4, with 7 bases lining up with TRBD1. Trimming removed 4 bases from V and 8 bases from J; junction bases left unmatched: 11. The CDR3 totals 15 residues. The germline V gene has CDR1 SGHRS and CDR2 YFSETQ. The DNA of the CDR3 is TGCGCCAGCAGCCCTCAGACAGGGCGAGAGGAAAAACTGTTTTTT. It translates to CASSPQTGREEKLFF.

In this sample, this clonotype turned up a few times. This chain uses TRBV20-1 with TRBJ1-2; TRBD1 aligns across 8 bases. This CDR3 has 14 residues. Germline V gene data show CDR1 as DFQATT and CDR2 as SNEGSKA (reference sequence). V gave up 3 bases and J gave up 2 bases; unmatched junction bases: 5. The CDR3 DNA reads TGCAGTGCTAGGACAGGGGTTGGCAACTATGGCTACACCTTC. Protein: CSARTGVGNYGYTF.

This clonotype was observed at least ten times. The rearrangement uses TRBV5-6 and TRBJ2-3; 13 bases are a match to TRBD2. The CDR3 length is 16 residues. Per germline, CDR1 SGHDT and CDR2 YYEEEE. The junction had 5 bases not matched to a gene; V was cut back by 4 bases and J by 3 bases. The CDR3 loop is CASSPPTSGRTDTQYF. The CDR3, as DNA: TGTGCCAGCAGCCCCCCGACTAGCGGGAGGACAGATACGCAGTATTTT.

This clonotype was counted ten times or more. The chain employs TRBV14 and TRBJ1-1; D gene uncertain. CDR1 and CDR2 (germline): SGHDN, FVKESK. V lost 0 bases and J 0 bases, leaving 11 bases between the germline ends. There are 16 residues in the CDR3. The CDR3: CASSQDIGRMNTEAFF. Here the CDR3 DNA reads TGTGCCAGCAGCCAAGATATAGGAAGGATGAACACTGAAGCTTTCTTT.

Notes on this clonotype: A much larger clone lies one base from this, so it may be a read error. The chain combines TRBV7-7 with TRBJ2-1; the D gene is possibly TRBD1 (6 bases). This CDR3 is 15 amino acids long. Germline-derived CDR1 and CDR2 are SSHAT and FNYEAQ (reference sequence). The chain's CDR3 is CASSPSSGTNNEQFF. DNA for the CDR3: TGTGCTAGCAGCCCTTCTTCCGGGACAAACAATGAGCAGTTCTTC. Full variable domain (outside the CDR3, taken from reference TRBV7-7 and TRBJ2-1): GAGVSQSPRYKVTKRGQDVTLRCDPISSHATLYWYQQALGQGPEFLTYFNYEAQPDKSGLPSDRFSAERPEGSISTLTIQRTEQRDSAMYRCASSPSSGTNNEQFFGPGTRLTVL.

The sample holds one count of this clonotype. An end of the junction does not agree with germline; a read error may underlie this. The genes are TRBV6-1 and TRBJ1-1; D ambiguous. CDR1 is MNHNS, CDR2 SASEGT, per germline. The CDR3 loop spans 11 amino acids. For the CDR3, the DNA is TGTGCCAGCACCATTAACACTGAGGCTTTCTTT. Translating it yields CASTINTEAFF.

A few counts support this clonotype. The chain joins TRBV5-1 to TRBJ2-7; 10 nucleotides match TRBD1. This CDR3 spans 14 amino acids. J was trimmed by 2 bases and V by 6 bases; bases with no gene match: 5. Germline V gene lookup returns CDR1 SGHRS and CDR2 YFSETQ. The CDR3 DNA reads as TGCGCCAGCAAAGGGACAGGGGACACCTACGAGCAGTACTTC. As protein: CASKGTGDTYEQYF.